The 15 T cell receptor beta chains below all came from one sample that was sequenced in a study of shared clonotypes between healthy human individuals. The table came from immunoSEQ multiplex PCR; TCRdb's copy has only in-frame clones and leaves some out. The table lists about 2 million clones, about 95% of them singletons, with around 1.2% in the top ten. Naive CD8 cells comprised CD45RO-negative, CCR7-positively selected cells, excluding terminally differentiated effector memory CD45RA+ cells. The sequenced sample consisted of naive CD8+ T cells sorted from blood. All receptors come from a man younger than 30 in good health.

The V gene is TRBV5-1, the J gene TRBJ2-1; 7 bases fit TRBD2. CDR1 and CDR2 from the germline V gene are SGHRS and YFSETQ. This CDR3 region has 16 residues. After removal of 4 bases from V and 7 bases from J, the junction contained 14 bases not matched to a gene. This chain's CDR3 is CASSGTGLPPENEQFF. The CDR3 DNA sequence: TGCGCCAGCAGCGGAACGGGACTACCCCCGGAAAATGAGCAGTTCTTC.

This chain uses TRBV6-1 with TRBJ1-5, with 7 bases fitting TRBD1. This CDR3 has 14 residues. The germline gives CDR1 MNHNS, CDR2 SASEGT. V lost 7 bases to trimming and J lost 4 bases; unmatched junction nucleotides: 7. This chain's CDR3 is CASNPGGGNQPQHF. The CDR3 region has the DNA TGTGCCAGCAATCCAGGGGGGGGGAATCAGCCCCAGCATTTT.

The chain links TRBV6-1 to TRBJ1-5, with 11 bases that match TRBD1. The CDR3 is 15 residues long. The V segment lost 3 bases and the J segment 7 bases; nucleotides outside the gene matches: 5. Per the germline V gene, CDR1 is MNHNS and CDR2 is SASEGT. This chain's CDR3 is CASSDWTGGGQPQHF. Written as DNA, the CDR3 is TGTGCCAGCAGTGATTGGACAGGGGGCGGGCAGCCCCAGCATTTT.

The CDR3 DNA reads TGTGCCAGCAGCACCGGGGGGGGTAACACCGGGGAGCTGTTTTTT. This sequence encodes CASSTGGGNTGELFF. This chain links TRBV28 with TRBJ2-2, with 8 bases matching TRBD2. Germline V gene data show CDR1 as MDHEN and CDR2 as SYDVKM. J lost 2 bases, V lost 6 bases, and 5 bases had no gene match. The CDR3 loop spans 15 amino acids.

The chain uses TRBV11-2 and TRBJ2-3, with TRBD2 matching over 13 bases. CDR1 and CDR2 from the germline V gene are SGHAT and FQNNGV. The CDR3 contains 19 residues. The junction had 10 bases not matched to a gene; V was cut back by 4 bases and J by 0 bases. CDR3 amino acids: CASSSPGLAGSPSTDTQYF. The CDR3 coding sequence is TGTGCCAGCAGCTCACCGGGACTAGCGGGGTCCCCTAGCACAGATACGCAGTATTTT.

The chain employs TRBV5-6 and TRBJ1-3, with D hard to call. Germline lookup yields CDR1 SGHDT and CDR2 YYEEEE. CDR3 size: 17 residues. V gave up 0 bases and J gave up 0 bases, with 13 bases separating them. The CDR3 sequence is CASSLGTSGSSGNTIYF. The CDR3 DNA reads TGTGCCAGCAGCTTGGGTACCTCAGGTAGCTCTGGAAACACCATATATTTT. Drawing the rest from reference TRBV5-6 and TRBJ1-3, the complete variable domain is DAGVTQSPTHLIKTRGQQVTLRCSPKSGHDTVSWYQQALGQGPQFIFQYYEEEERQRGNFPDRFSGHQFPNYSSELNVNALLLGDSALYLCASSLGTSGSSGNTIYFGEGSWLTVV.

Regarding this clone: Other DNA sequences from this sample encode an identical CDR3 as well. The CDR3 region has the DNA TGCGCCAGCAGTGAATCGCTAACCGGGGAGCTGTTTTTT. Translated: CASSESLTGELFF. The V call is TRBV10-1, the J call TRBJ2-2; unclear D gene. This CDR3 region has 13 residues. V dropped 3 bases and J dropped 5 bases, with 7 bases sitting between them. Germline V gene data show CDR1 as WNHNN and CDR2 as SYGVQD (reference sequence).

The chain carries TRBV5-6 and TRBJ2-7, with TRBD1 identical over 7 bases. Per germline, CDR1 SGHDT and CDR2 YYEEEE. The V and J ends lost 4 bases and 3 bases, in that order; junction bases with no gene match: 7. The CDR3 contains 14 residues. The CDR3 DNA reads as TGTGCCAGCAGCACACCGGGACAGCGCTACGAGCAGTACTTC. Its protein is CASSTPGQRYEQYF.

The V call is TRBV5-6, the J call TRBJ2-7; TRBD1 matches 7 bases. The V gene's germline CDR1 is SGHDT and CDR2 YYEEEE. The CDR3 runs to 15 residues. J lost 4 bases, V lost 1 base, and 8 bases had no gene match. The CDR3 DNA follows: TGTGCCAGCAGCTTGATCCGACAGGGCGGGTACGAGCAGTACTTC. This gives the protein CASSLIRQGGYEQYF.

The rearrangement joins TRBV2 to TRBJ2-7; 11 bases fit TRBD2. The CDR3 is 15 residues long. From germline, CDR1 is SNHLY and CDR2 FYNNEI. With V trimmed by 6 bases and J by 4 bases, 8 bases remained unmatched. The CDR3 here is CASSLPSGGLYEQYF. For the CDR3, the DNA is TGTGCCAGCAGCCTCCCTAGCGGGGGGTTGTACGAGCAGTACTTC.

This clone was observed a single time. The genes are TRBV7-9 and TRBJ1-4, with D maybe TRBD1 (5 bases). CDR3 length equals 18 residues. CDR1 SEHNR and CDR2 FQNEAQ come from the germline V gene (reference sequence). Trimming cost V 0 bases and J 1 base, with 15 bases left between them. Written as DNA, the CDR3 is TGTGCCAGCAGCTTAGCCATCCAGGGATTACGAACTAATGAAAAACTGTTTTTT. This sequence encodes CASSLAIQGLRTNEKLFF.

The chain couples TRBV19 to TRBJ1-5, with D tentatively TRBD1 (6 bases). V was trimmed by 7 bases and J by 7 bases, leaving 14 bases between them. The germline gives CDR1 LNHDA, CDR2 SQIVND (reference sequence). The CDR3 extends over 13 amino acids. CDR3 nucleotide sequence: TGTGCCAGTATTGCGGGGGCGGGACAGCCCCAGCATTTT. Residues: CASIAGAGQPQHF.

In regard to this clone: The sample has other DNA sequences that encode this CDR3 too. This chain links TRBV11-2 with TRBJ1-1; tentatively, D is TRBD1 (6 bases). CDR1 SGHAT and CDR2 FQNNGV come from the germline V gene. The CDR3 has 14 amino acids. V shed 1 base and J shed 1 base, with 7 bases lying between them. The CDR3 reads CASSLVQGNTEAFF. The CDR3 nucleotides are TGTGCCAGCAGCTTAGTACAGGGGAACACTGAAGCTTTCTTT.

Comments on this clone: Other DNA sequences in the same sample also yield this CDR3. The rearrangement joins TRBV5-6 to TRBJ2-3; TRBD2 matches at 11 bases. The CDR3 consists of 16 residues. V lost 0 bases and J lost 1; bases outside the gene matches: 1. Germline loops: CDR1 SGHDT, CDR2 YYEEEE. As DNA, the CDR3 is TGTGCCAGCAGCTTGGAACTAGCGGGGGGCACAGATACGCAGTATTTT. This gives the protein CASSLELAGGTDTQYF.

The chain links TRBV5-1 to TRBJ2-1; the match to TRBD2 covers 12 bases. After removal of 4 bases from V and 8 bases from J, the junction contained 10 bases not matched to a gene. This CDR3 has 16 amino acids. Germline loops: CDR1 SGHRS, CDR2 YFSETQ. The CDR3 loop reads CASSPRSSGGADEQFF. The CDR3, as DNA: TGCGCCAGCAGCCCACGCTCTAGCGGGGGGGCGGATGAGCAGTTCTTC.